This passage covers 5 T cell receptor beta chains from one sample sequenced in a study of OX40 agonist ivuxolimab in advanced cancers. The library was built by means of the immunoSEQ multiplex PCR assay. The source is immuneACCESS, and TCRdb retained only in-frame sequences with V and J called. Part of the clones is not carried over; for the studies checked, unresolved V genes explain less than half of this, and the remainder is unexplained. This sample is represented by fewer than 40,000 clones; about three quarters of them were singletons. About 8.8% of the sample is taken by the ten largest. The specimen was CD4+ or CD8+ T cells sorted from blood, collected in a trial of the OX40 agonist ivuxolimab. Receptors were obtained from an adult with an advanced solid tumor such as melanoma, head and neck, liver or kidney cancer.

The CDR3 DNA follows: TGTGCCTCCTCAGGGGCGCGGACTGAAGCTTTCTTT. It specifies CASSGARTEAFF. The V and J genes are TRBV6-5 and TRBJ1-1, with D possibly matching TRBD1 (6 bases). CDR1 and CDR2 (germline): MNHEY, SVGAGI. Trimming removed 11 bases at V and 5 bases at J, with 15 bases between. The CDR3 length is 12 residues.

The CDR3 nucleotides read TGTGCCAGCAGTTTGGGACTAGCGGGGGGGAGCTCCTACAATGAGCAGTTCTTC. This codes for CASSLGLAGGSSYNEQFF. V is TRBV27 and J is TRBJ2-1; 16 bases align to TRBD2. The trim removed 3 bases at V and 0 bases at J, leaving 2 bases unmatched. The CDR3 totals 18 residues. The germline V gene encodes CDR1 MNHEY and CDR2 SMNVEV (reference sequence).

The chain recombines TRBV9 with TRBJ2-5; 9 positions agree with TRBD2. This CDR3 spans 14 amino acids. After removal of 2 bases from V and 3 bases from J, the junction contained 2 bases not matched to a gene. Germline CDR1 and CDR2: SGDLS and YYNGEE. This chain's CDR3 is CASSVSGRKETQYF. CDR3 in DNA: TGTGCCAGCAGCGTTAGCGGGAGAAAAGAGACCCAGTACTTC.

This chain links TRBV6-5 with TRBJ2-5, with 7 bases that match TRBD1. With V trimmed by 6 bases and J by 1 base, 5 bases remained unmatched. Germline CDR1 and CDR2: MNHEY and SVGAGI. The length of the CDR3 is 14 residues. CDR3 DNA sequence: TGTGCCAGCAGCCTGAACAGGGGCCAAGAGACCCAGTACTTC. As protein: CASSLNRGQETQYF.

The gene calls are TRBV7-9 and TRBJ2-1; 7 bases fit TRBD2. The junction had 11 bases not matched to a gene; V was cut back by 5 bases and J by 4 bases. The CDR3 runs 16 residues. Germline loops: CDR1 SEHNR, CDR2 FQNEAQ (reference sequence). DNA of the CDR3: TGTGCCAGCAGCCGGAGCGGGGTAAATAGTTACAATGAGCAGTTCTTC. Its protein product is CASSRSGVNSYNEQFF.